Sequencing of this T cell receptor (beta chain) was carried out in a study of blood T cell repertoires in COVID-19. The overall study: Samples taken during acute and convalescent COVID-19 were collected in the United States, Italy and Spain.

Germline V lookup: CDR1 SGHVS, CDR2 FQNEAQ. This CDR3 is built from 14 residues. V lost 5 bases to trimming and J lost 0 bases, with 8 bases between them. The assay was immunoSEQ multiplex PCR, and TCRdb's table has in-frame clones only and misses some. In the table there are some 30,000 clones, around nine tenths of which are singletons. The chain has TRBV7-8 and TRBJ2-4; the D gene is possibly TRBD1 (6 bases). The material sequenced was peripheral blood. This clonotype was obtained from a man in his 70s with active or convalescent COVID-19. The CDR3 here is CASSGGQAKNIQYF. The CDR3, as DNA: TGTGCCAGCAGCGGGGGCCAAGCCAAAAACATTCAGTACTTC.